This TCR beta chain was sequenced during a study of blood T cell repertoires in COVID-19. Study context: The United States, Italy and Spain supplied acute and convalescent COVID-19 samples.

This table comes from immunoSEQ multiplex PCR, and its TCRdb copy is limited to in-frame clones, with some not included. The table includes roughly 53,000 clones, about 81% detected once. V lost 6 bases, J lost 4 bases, and 6 bases lay in between. The CDR3 loop spans 10 amino acids. Germline CDR1 DFQATT, CDR2 SNEGSKA (reference sequence). The source material was peripheral blood. The chain couples TRBV20-1 to TRBJ2-5; D is uncertain. The sequence was collected from a man in his sixties or seventies with active COVID-19. The CDR3 sequence is CSALRETQYF. The CDR3 region has the DNA TGCAGTGCCCTAAGAGAGACCCAGTACTTC.